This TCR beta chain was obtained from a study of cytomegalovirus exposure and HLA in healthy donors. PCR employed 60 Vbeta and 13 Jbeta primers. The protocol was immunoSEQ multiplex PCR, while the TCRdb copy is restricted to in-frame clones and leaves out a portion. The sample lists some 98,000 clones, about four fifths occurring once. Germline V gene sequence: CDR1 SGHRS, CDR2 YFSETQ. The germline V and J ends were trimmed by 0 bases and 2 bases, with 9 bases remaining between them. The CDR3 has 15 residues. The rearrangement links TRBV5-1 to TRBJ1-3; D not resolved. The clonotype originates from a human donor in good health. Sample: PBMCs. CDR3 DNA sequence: TGCGCCAGCAGCTTGGGCGGGGAGGCTGGAAACACCATATATTTT. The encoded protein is CASSLGGEAGNTIYF.